The 31 T cell receptor beta chains listed next were all sequenced from one sample in a study of T cells in women clearing cervical HPV infection. Sequencing used immunoSEQ multiplex PCR; TCRdb keeps in-frame clones, though not all of them. This sample lists just over 20,000 clones; its ten largest clones have roughly 5.4%. Material: blood buffy coat. Every receptor here comes from a woman between 18 and 70 years old with a cervical HPV16 infection that either progressed to CIN3+ or cleared (not recorded which).

On this clone itself: From the germline J gene comes the end of the CDR3, since the read stops 3 residues before it. The chain combines TRBV5-5 with TRBJ1-2; 12 nucleotides agree with TRBD1. The CDR3 loop spans 14 amino acids. Germline V CDR1 and CDR2: SGHKS, YYEKEE (reference sequence). CDR3 residues: CASSSGQGARGYTF. The sequenced part of the CDR3 DNA is TGTGCCAGCAGCTCGGGACAGGGGGCGAGGGGC.

Worth noting for this clone: The read terminates 3 residues ahead of where the CDR3 ends, so the germline J gene completes it. The chain carries TRBV12-3 or TRBV12-4 and TRBJ2-1, with 11 bases aligning to TRBD1. The CDR3 extends over 16 amino acids. V was clipped by 6 bases and J by 8 bases; unmatched bases: 12. The covered CDR3 bases are TGTGCCAGCAGCCTAGGGACAGGGGGTCTCTGGGATGAG. Translation gives CASSLGTGGLWDE. The entire CDR3 is CASSLGTGGLWDEQFF.

Of note for this clone: The read ends 3 residues early relative to the CDR3; the germline J gene fills the gap. The chain has TRBV11-2 and TRBJ1-1; D gene uncertain. The CDR3 sequence is 13 residues long. Deletions cut 4 bases from V and 7 bases from J, with 13 bases between. CDR1 and CDR2 from the germline V gene are SGHAT and FQNNGV. The CDR3 loop is CASSSLAGSEAFF. The DNA read from the CDR3 is TGTGCCAGCAGCTCACTCGCGGGGAGTGAA. The whole variable domain, filled in from reference TRBV11-2 and TRBJ1-1, reads EAGVAQSPRYKIIEKRQSVAFWCNPISGHATLYWYQQILGQGPKLLIQFQNNGVVDDSQLPKDRFSAERLKGVDSTLKIQPAKLEDSAVYLCASSSLAGSEAFFGQGTRLTVV.

By frequency, this clone is medium-sized. The DNA ends 3 residues before the CDR3 does, and the rest of the CDR3 is filled in from the germline J gene. This chain uses TRBV18 with TRBJ2-1, with no clear D. In germline, CDR1 is KGHSH, CDR2 LQKENI. CDR3 length: 12 amino acids. The V end lost 3 bases, the J end lost 5 bases, and 5 bases lay between the germline ends. This CDR3 is CASSPTHNEQFF. CDR3 DNA, as far as it was read: TGTGCCAGCTCACCGACTCACAATGAG.

About this clone itself: The read comes to an end 3 residues before the CDR3 does, leaving the germline J gene to fill in the end. This chain uses TRBV30 with TRBJ2-5; 11 nucleotides line up with TRBD2. V was clipped by 4 bases and J by 4 bases; unmatched bases: 8. Germline loops: CDR1 GTSNPN, CDR2 SVGIG (reference sequence). This CDR3 is built from 15 residues. The covered CDR3 bases are TGTGCCTGGACCACTAGCGGGGGAAGTTTAGAGACC. Protein: CAWTTSGGSLET. The complete CDR3 protein is CAWTTSGGSLETQYF.

The part of the CDR3 DNA that was read is TGTGCCAGCAGCTTGGGACAGGAGGGTCAGCCC. Amino acids: CASSLGQEGQP. The full-length CDR3 reads as CASSLGQEGQPQHF. The chain is built from TRBV5-6 and TRBJ1-5; D perhaps matches TRBD1 (6 bases). Read sequence stops 3 residues before the CDR3 end, and the germline J gene provides the missing end. The CDR3 runs 14 residues. V lost 0 bases and J 6 bases, leaving 10 bases between the germline ends. CDR1 SGHDT and CDR2 YYEEEE come from the germline V gene.

As to this clone: The missing CDR3 end, 3 residues past where the read stops, is filled in from the germline J gene. The J gene is TRBJ2-2, the V gene TRBV20-1; the D gene is possibly TRBD2 (6 bases). CDR3 length: 13 residues. Looked up from germline, CDR1 is DFQATT and CDR2 is SNEGSKA (reference sequence). The sequenced part of the CDR3 DNA is TGCAGTGCTAGATCGGGGGTCAATTCACCG. Protein: CSARSGVNSP. In full, the CDR3 reads CSARSGVNSPLFF.

Remarks on this clone: Read data end 3 residues before the CDR3 end; the end is taken from the germline J gene. The gene calls are TRBV7-9 and TRBJ2-7, with 10 bases that match TRBD2. The CDR3 covers 14 residues. The V and J ends lost 5 bases and 3 bases, in that order; junction bases with no gene match: 4. Germline V gene data show CDR1 as SEHNR and CDR2 as FQNEAQ (reference sequence). CDR3 residues: CASSHSGGNYEQYF. The part of the CDR3 DNA that was read is TGTGCCAGCAGCCATAGCGGGGGGAACTACGAG.

The CDR3 bases that were read are TGTGCCAGTAGTATAGCAAAGAACACTGAA. Translating it yields CASSIAKNTE. The complete CDR3 protein is CASSIAKNTEAFF. The V gene is TRBV19, the J gene TRBJ1-1; D call uncertain. The read finishes 3 residues shy of the CDR3 end, and the germline J gene is used to complete it. This CDR3 contains 13 residues. Germline V gene data show CDR1 as LNHDA and CDR2 as SQIVND (reference sequence). Trimming removed 1 base at V and 1 base at J, with 4 bases between.

To note about this clone: The read ends 3 residues shy of where the CDR3 ends; the end is completed using the germline J gene. This chain joins TRBV5-6 and TRBJ1-5; the D is unclear. Per germline, CDR1 SGHDT and CDR2 YYEEEE. Trimming stripped 0 bases from V and 4 bases from J, with 11 bases between. The length of the CDR3 is 15 residues. The part of the CDR3 DNA that was read is TGTGCCAGCAGCTTGGGCGGCTCCTGGAATCAGCCC. Its translation is CASSLGGSWNQP. The entire CDR3 is CASSLGGSWNQPQHF.

As concerns this clone: Read data end 3 residues before the CDR3 end; the end is taken from the germline J gene. V gene TRBV6-2 or TRBV6-3 combines with J gene TRBJ2-1, with D maybe TRBD2 (6 bases). From germline, CDR1 is MNHEY and CDR2 SVGEGT. V was cut by 2 bases and J by 7 bases, with 15 bases left in between. The CDR3 extends over 15 amino acids. The CDR3 loop is CASSYEAGRGNEQFF. CDR3 DNA (partial): TGTGCCAGCAGTTACGAGGCGGGGCGGGGAAATGAG.

Remarks on this clone: Read sequence stops 3 residues before the CDR3 end, and the germline J gene provides the missing end. The chain links TRBV6-2 or TRBV6-3 to TRBJ1-2; 9 bases fit TRBD1. Per germline, CDR1 MNHEY and CDR2 SVGEGT. CDR3 size: 14 residues. The CDR3 reads CASSGPGQGHDYTF. The part of the CDR3 DNA that was read is TGTGCCAGCAGTGGACCGGGACAGGGCCACGAC.

Comments on this clone: The read ends 3 residues shy of where the CDR3 ends; the end is completed using the germline J gene. The chain has TRBV7-9 and TRBJ1-2, with D uncertain. The CDR3 has 15 residues. Germline V lookup: CDR1 SEHNR, CDR2 FQNEAQ (reference sequence). The chain's CDR3 is CASSFSGVLTGDYTF. Partial CDR3 DNA: TGTGCCAGCAGCTTTTCCGGGGTCCTTACTGGTGAC. Supplemented by reference TRBV7-9 and TRBJ1-2, the full variable domain reads DTGVSQNPRHKITKRGQNVTFRCDPISEHNRLYWYRQTLGQGPEFLTYFQNEAQLEKSRLLSDRFSAERPKGSFSTLEIQRTEQGDSAMYLCASSFSGVLTGDYTFGSGTRLTVV.

Comments on this clone: The observed sequence ends 3 residues before the CDR3 terminus, with the missing tail filled in from the germline J gene. The V and J genes are TRBV18 and TRBJ2-3, with D unresolved. This CDR3 has 15 amino acids. The germline gives CDR1 KGHSH, CDR2 LQKENI. CDR3 DNA, as far as it was read: TGTGCCAGCTCACCGCCACAGCACTTGCAAGAGACG. Its protein is CASSPPQHLQET. The whole CDR3 is CASSPPQHLQETQYF.

About this clone: Sequencing ends 3 residues short of the CDR3 end; the germline J gene provides the rest. J is TRBJ2-5 and V is TRBV7-9; D uncertain. The CDR3 loop spans 14 amino acids. The ends were cut back, 2 bases at V and 0 bases at J, with 7 bases in the middle. The V gene's germline CDR1 is SEHNR and CDR2 FQNEAQ (reference sequence). The CDR3 loop is CASSLFRYQETQYF. Incomplete CDR3 DNA: TGTGCCAGCAGCTTATTCCGGTACCAAGAGACC.

Details on this clone: The read is 3 residues too short to cover the CDR3 end, so that end is filled in from the germline J gene. The chain has TRBV4-2 and TRBJ1-6, with D uncertain. Trimming stripped 4 bases from V and 8 bases from J, with 12 bases between. The CDR3 contains 14 residues. The V gene's germline CDR1 is LGHNA and CDR2 YNFKEQ. CDR3 DNA (partial): TGTGCCAGCAGCCCTGGGTCCGGGTATTCACCC. This translates into CASSPGSGYSP. The whole CDR3 is CASSPGSGYSPLHF.

As for this clone: Coverage ceases 3 residues before the CDR3 finishes, and the germline J gene fills in the end. The rearrangement joins TRBV20-1 to TRBJ2-1; 7 bases align to TRBD2. Germline CDR1 is DFQATT and CDR2 is SNEGSKA (reference sequence). The CDR3 sequence is 15 residues long. Trimming cost V 1 base and J 3 bases; bases outside gene matches: 6. CDR3 protein: CSARAFAGDYNEQFF. The sequenced part of the CDR3 DNA is TGCAGTGCTAGAGCATTCGCGGGGGACTACAATGAG.

Worth noting for this clone: The CDR3 end is not reached by the read, which stops 3 residues before it; the germline J gene fills it in. The rearrangement uses TRBV7-3 and TRBJ2-5, with D unresolved. The CDR3 loop spans 12 amino acids. V was shortened by 1 base and J by 5 bases, with 5 bases between the two germline ends. Germline V gene data show CDR1 as SGHTA and CDR2 as FQGTGA. The CDR3 reads CASSLMGETQYF. The sequenced part of the CDR3 DNA is TGTGCCAGCAGCTTAATGGGCGAGACC.

For this clone: Read data end 3 residues before the CDR3 end; the end is taken from the germline J gene. The rearrangement uses TRBV2 and TRBJ2-4; D gene unclear. The CDR3 consists of 13 residues. Germline V gene lookup returns CDR1 SNHLY and CDR2 FYNNEI. The DNA read from the CDR3 is TGTGCCAGCAGTGGAAGGGTCCCTTATGGT. Encoded protein: CASSGRVPYG. The full CDR3 reads CASSGRVPYGQYF. Full variable domain (outside the CDR3, taken from reference TRBV2 and TRBJ2-4): EPEVTQTPSHQVTQMGQEVILRCVPISNHLYFYWYRQILGQKVEFLVSFYNNEISEKSEIFDDQFSVERPDGSNFTLKIRSTKLEDSAMYFCASSGRVPYGQYFGAGTRLSVL.

As for this clone: The DNA ends 3 residues before the CDR3 does, and the rest of the CDR3 is filled in from the germline J gene. The chain links TRBV6-4 to TRBJ2-1; 8 nucleotides match TRBD2. The V gene end was trimmed by 0 bases and the J gene end by 4 bases; junction bases not matched to a gene: 11. The germline V gene encodes CDR1 MRHNA and CDR2 SNTAGT. This CDR3 contains 18 residues. The CDR3 bases that were read are TGTGCCAGCAGTGACTCCCGTATTCGGACTAGCCTGTACAATGAG. Its translation: CASSDSRIRTSLYNE. The CDR3 as a whole reads CASSDSRIRTSLYNEQFF.

With respect to this clone: The sequence runs out 3 residues before the end of the CDR3; the remainder is reconstructed from the germline J gene. The chain recombines TRBV7-9 with TRBJ1-1; D not certain. Per the germline V gene, CDR1 is SEHNR and CDR2 is FQNEAQ (reference sequence). CDR3 length: 14 amino acids. The germline V and J ends were trimmed by 5 bases and 0 bases, with 10 bases remaining between them. The covered CDR3 bases are TGTGCCAGCAGCCTAGATCAGATGAACACTGAA. Translated, it gives CASSLDQMNTE. The entire CDR3 protein is CASSLDQMNTEAFF.

As for this clone: The read terminates 3 residues ahead of where the CDR3 ends, so the germline J gene completes it. The chain employs TRBV6-4 and TRBJ1-2, with a weak D call TRBD1 (5 bases). Germline CDR1 MRHNA, CDR2 SNTAGT. This CDR3 is built from 17 residues. The CDR3 is CASSDQASGGSTDTYTF. Partial CDR3 DNA: TGTGCCAGCAGTGACCAGGCTAGCGGGGGGAGCACAGATACC.

As regards this clone: The read comes to an end 3 residues before the CDR3 does, leaving the germline J gene to fill in the end. The chain carries TRBV5-1 and TRBJ1-2; TRBD1 matches at 9 bases. The V gene's germline CDR1 is SGHRS and CDR2 YFSETQ. CDR3 length: 16 residues. The V gene end was trimmed by 0 bases and the J gene end by 4 bases; junction bases not matched to a gene: 7. This CDR3 reads CASSLAQGQGVYGYTF. Partial CDR3 DNA: TGCGCCAGCAGCTTGGCCCAGGGACAGGGAGTCTATGGC.

In regard to this clone: The read ends 3 residues early relative to the CDR3; the germline J gene fills the gap. The gene calls are TRBV20-1 and TRBJ2-3, with TRBD2 identical over 10 bases. This CDR3 comprises 14 residues. Germline-derived CDR1 and CDR2 are DFQATT and SNEGSKA (reference sequence). CDR3 in amino acids: CSASKLAGQETQYF. Incomplete CDR3 DNA: TGCAGTGCTAGCAAACTAGCGGGGCAAGAGACG.

About this clone itself: Read data end 3 residues before the CDR3 end; the end is taken from the germline J gene. The chain is built from TRBV29-1 and TRBJ1-2; D is unresolved. Per germline, CDR1 SQVTM and CDR2 ANQGSEA. Trimming left V 0 bases short and J 2 bases short, with 4 bases between. The CDR3 covers 12 residues. CDR3 DNA, as far as it was read: TGCAGCGTTGAAGAGTCGAACTATGGC. This encodes CSVEESNYG. The entire CDR3 protein is CSVEESNYGYTF.

For this clone: The sequence runs out 3 residues before the end of the CDR3; the remainder is reconstructed from the germline J gene. In the same sample, other DNA sequences code for this CDR3. V and J are TRBV6-2 or TRBV6-3 and TRBJ1-1; 8 bases agree with TRBD1. J lost 1 base, V lost 5 bases, and 3 bases had no gene match. The length of the CDR3 is 14 residues. Germline CDR1 is MNHEY and CDR2 is SVGEGT. Incomplete CDR3 DNA: TGTGCCAGCAGTCGACAGGGGAAGAACACTGAA. Protein: CASSRQGKNTE. Given in full, the CDR3 is CASSRQGKNTEAFF.

CDR3 bases read: TGTGCCAGTAGTTCCCACCCTGCCCTGGGACAGGGGGCGAACATT. Its protein is CASSSHPALGQGANI. The whole CDR3 protein is CASSSHPALGQGANIQYF. The chain has TRBV19 and TRBJ2-4; 12 bases match TRBD1. The read stops 3 residues short of the end of the CDR3; the missing end is completed from the germline J gene. CDR1 is LNHDA and CDR2 is SQIVND in the germline V gene (reference sequence). The CDR3 runs 18 residues. The V gene end was trimmed by 5 bases and the J gene end by 7 bases; junction bases not matched to a gene: 15.

Measured by frequency, this clone is medium-sized (0.01 to 0.1%). The missing CDR3 end, 3 residues past where the read stops, is filled in from the germline J gene. The chain is built from TRBV19 and TRBJ2-3; 8 bases agree with TRBD2. This CDR3 comprises 14 residues. Unmatched junction bases numbered 9, after V lost 7 bases and J lost 6 bases. CDR1 and CDR2 (germline): LNHDA, SQIVND (reference sequence). The chain's CDR3 is CASTPGGLGDTQYF. CDR3 DNA, as far as it was read: TGTGCCAGTACCCCGGGGGGACTAGGGGATACG.

Comment on this clone: The read finishes 3 residues shy of the CDR3 end, and the germline J gene is used to complete it. The chain is built from TRBV19 and TRBJ1-6; possibly TRBD1 for D (6 bases). CDR3 length equals 16 residues. Deletions cut 7 bases from V and 1 base from J, with 14 bases between. CDR1 and CDR2 (germline): LNHDA, SQIVND (reference sequence). CDR3 bases read: TGTGCCAGTAAGGATCGGGGGGCATCCTATAATTCACCC. Translating gives CASKDRGASYNSP. The complete CDR3 reads CASKDRGASYNSPLHF.

Of note for this clone: The read comes to an end 3 residues before the CDR3 does, leaving the germline J gene to fill in the end. V is TRBV18 and J is TRBJ1-2, with 9 nucleotides matching TRBD1. V lost 6 bases, J lost 6 bases, and 5 bases stayed unmatched. CDR1 and CDR2 (germline): KGHSH, LQKENI. There are 13 residues in the CDR3. CDR3 region: CASSETGGNGYTF. The sequenced part of the CDR3 DNA is TGTGCCAGCTCGGAGACAGGGGGTAATGGC.

As concerns this clone: Read coverage stops 3 residues before the CDR3 terminus; the germline J gene supplies the remainder. The rearrangement joins TRBV19 to TRBJ2-1, with D perhaps TRBD1 (6 bases). This CDR3 region has 15 residues. Germline CDR1 reads LNHDA; CDR2 reads SQIVND (reference sequence). V was pared by 1 base and J by 8 bases, with 15 bases between. Partial CDR3 DNA: TGTGCCAGTAGTATAGGGACAGCCTTAGTAGATGAG. It translates to CASSIGTALVDE. The complete CDR3 sequence is CASSIGTALVDEQFF.